Below, 19 T cell receptor beta chains from the same sample are listed, as sequenced in a study of T cell responses to AZD1222 COVID-19 vaccine. Assay: immunoSEQ multiplex PCR; the TCRdb copy retains only in-frame clones and omits some. The table includes approximately 140,000 clones, around nine tenths detected once. The sequencing here drew on peripheral blood, taken on day 0 of AZD1222 vaccination. The receptors stem from an adult in good health.

The table lists this clone with a few counts. This rearrangement joins TRBV28 to TRBJ1-3; D remains unclear. The CDR3 runs to 17 residues. Looked up from germline, CDR1 is MDHEN and CDR2 is SYDVKM. Trimming took 5 bases from V and 0 from J, leaving 17 bases between them. The CDR3 is CASSTTYDPTSGNTIYF. CDR3 sequence (DNA): TGTGCCAGCAGTACAACTTACGACCCGACCTCTGGAAACACCATATATTTT.

The chain joins TRBV10-3 to TRBJ2-1; D call uncertain. The CDR3 is made up of 13 amino acids. V was shortened by 2 bases and J by 3 bases, with 5 bases between the two germline ends. Germline V gives CDR1 ENHRY, CDR2 SYGVKD. DNA of the CDR3: TGTGCCATCAGTGAGGCCGGCTACAATGAGCAGTTCTTC. Protein sequence: CAISEAGYNEQFF.

The rearrangement links TRBV11-3 to TRBJ1-1, with a weak D call TRBD1 (5 bases). The CDR3 is made up of 15 amino acids. Germline loops: CDR1 SGHNT, CDR2 YENEEA. Between the trimmed V and J ends, which lost 5 bases and 0 bases, there was a span of 13 bases. DNA for the CDR3: TGTGCCAGCAGCCCGAGGAAGGGGATGAACACTGAAGCTTTCTTT. Translated: CASSPRKGMNTEAFF.

V gene TRBV19 combines with J gene TRBJ2-2; 8 nucleotides line up with TRBD1. After removal of 1 base from V and 5 bases from J, the junction contained 6 bases not matched to a gene. The CDR3 runs to 16 residues. Germline assignment: CDR1 LNHDA and CDR2 SQIVND (reference sequence). The CDR3 DNA reads as TGTGCCAGTAGTATAGGGACAGGGCGAGGGACCGGGGAGCTGTTTTTT. Its protein is CASSIGTGRGTGELFF. Together with reference TRBV19 and TRBJ2-2, the CDR3 gives the full variable domain: DGGITQSPKYLFRKEGQNVTLSCEQNLNHDAMYWYRQDPGQGLRLIYYSQIVNDFQKGDIAEGYSVSREKKESFPLTVTSAQKNPTAFYLCASSIGTGRGTGELFFGEGSRLTVL.

The V gene is TRBV5-6, the J gene TRBJ2-7; TRBD2 matches 9 bases. Germline CDR1 and CDR2: SGHDT and YYEEEE. The CDR3 is made up of 17 amino acids. Germline trimming cut 1 base from V and 5 bases from J; bases unmatched to any gene: 13. The CDR3 region is CASSLLVPESGGHEQYF. The CDR3 nucleotides read TGTGCCAGCAGCTTGTTAGTACCTGAAAGCGGGGGGCACGAGCAGTACTTC.

The rearrangement uses TRBV25-1 and TRBJ2-1; D may correspond to TRBD1 or TRBD2 (5 bases each). This CDR3 is built from 15 residues. Per the germline V gene, CDR1 is MGHDK and CDR2 is SYGVNS. Trimming took off 8 bases at V and 0 bases at J, with 14 bases between the two ends. The DNA for the CDR3 is TGTGCCAGCGGCGGTTGGGGGAGCTCCTACAATGAGCAGTTCTTC. This translates into CASGGWGSSYNEQFF.

The chain is built from TRBV6-5 and TRBJ1-4; TRBD1 agrees at 7 bases. Germline V lookup: CDR1 MNHEY, CDR2 SVGAGI. The CDR3 length is 13 residues. V shed 5 bases, J shed 8 bases, and the junction held 5 bases outside the gene matches. This chain's CDR3 is CASSLRQGEKLFF. The CDR3 DNA sequence: TGTGCCAGCAGTCTCCGACAGGGAGAAAAACTGTTTTTT.

CDR3 sequence: CASSLAGAQYNEQFF. For the CDR3, the DNA is TGTGCCAGCAGTCTAGCGGGGGCCCAATACAATGAGCAGTTCTTC. The chain has TRBV6-6 and TRBJ2-1, with 10 bases identical to TRBD2. With V trimmed by 5 bases and J by 4 bases, 5 bases remained unmatched. The CDR3 totals 15 residues. CDR1 is MNHNY and CDR2 is SVGAGI in the germline V gene (reference sequence).

The chain joins TRBV4-1 to TRBJ2-7; 8 nucleotides align to TRBD2. The CDR3 extends over 16 amino acids. V shed 1 base, J shed 4 bases, and the junction held 9 bases outside the gene matches. Germline V CDR1 and CDR2: MGHRA, YSYEKL. In DNA form, the CDR3 reads TGCGCCAGCAGCCAAGTCCCGGGGACTAGTAGGTACGAGCAGTACTTC. It is translated as CASSQVPGTSRYEQYF.

The V gene is TRBV9, the J gene TRBJ2-2, with D unclear. The germline CDR1 and CDR2 sequences are SGDLS and YYNGEE. The CDR3 runs 13 residues. V was clipped by 7 bases and J by 5 bases, with 12 bases between them. The chain's CDR3 is CASGIGKTGELFF. The DNA of the CDR3 is TGTGCCAGCGGGATTGGGAAGACCGGGGAGCTGTTTTTT.

The chain combines TRBV6-2 or TRBV6-3 with TRBJ1-5; D possibly corresponds to TRBD1 (6 bases). Trimming stripped 4 bases from V and 1 base from J, with 11 bases between. The CDR3 spans 15 residues. Germline V gene lookup returns CDR1 MNHEY and CDR2 SVGEGT. The CDR3 spells CASSSGGWSNQPQHF. In nucleotides, the CDR3 is TGTGCCAGCAGTTCCGGGGGCTGGAGCAATCAGCCCCAGCATTTT.

This clone was seen only a few times. This sequence joins TRBV12-3 or TRBV12-4 and TRBJ1-6; D is possibly TRBD1 (6 bases). Trimming shortened V by 4 bases and J by 8 bases, and 9 bases separated the two germline ends. CDR3 size: 13 residues. The CDR3 loop reads CASSSRGYSPLHF. The CDR3 nucleotides read TGTGCCAGCAGTTCCAGGGGATATTCACCCCTCCACTTT.

This chain joins TRBV19 and TRBJ1-2, with D uncertain. The ends were cut back, 7 bases at V and 3 bases at J, with 15 bases in the middle. The CDR3 is 14 residues long. Germline V gene sequence: CDR1 LNHDA, CDR2 SQIVND (reference sequence). The CDR3 sequence: CASKRAVQDYGYTF. CDR3 nucleotides: TGTGCCAGTAAGCGGGCCGTCCAGGACTATGGCTACACCTTC.

The chain links TRBV19 to TRBJ2-7; D not resolved. V lost 6 bases, J lost 6 bases, and 9 bases lay in between. In germline, CDR1 is LNHDA, CDR2 SQIVND (reference sequence). The CDR3 length is 11 residues. As DNA, the CDR3 is TGTGCCAGTAGGTCCCGGACCGAGCAGTACTTC. Its translation is CASRSRTEQYF. Together with reference TRBV19 and TRBJ2-7, the CDR3 gives the full variable domain: DGGITQSPKYLFRKEGQNVTLSCEQNLNHDAMYWYRQDPGQGLRLIYYSQIVNDFQKGDIAEGYSVSREKKESFPLTVTSAQKNPTAFYLCASRSRTEQYFGPGTRLTVT.

This clone was seen a few times. The rearrangement joins TRBV4-1 to TRBJ2-7; tentative D call: TRBD1 (5 bases). Germline loops: CDR1 MGHRA, CDR2 YSYEKL. Trimming shortened V by 0 bases and J by 3 bases, and 9 bases separated the two germline ends. CDR3 size: 14 residues. The CDR3 loop reads CASSQEQVLYEQYF. The CDR3 DNA reads as TGCGCCAGCAGCCAAGAACAGGTACTCTACGAGCAGTACTTC.

This clone was counted a single time. This chain uses TRBV6-2 or TRBV6-3 with TRBJ2-5; 8 bases fit TRBD1. This CDR3 spans 15 amino acids. Unmatched junction bases numbered 10, after V lost 5 bases and J lost 5 bases. In germline, CDR1 is MNHEY, CDR2 SVGEGT. The CDR3 reads CASSLDRGRGETQYF. The CDR3 DNA follows: TGTGCCAGCAGTCTTGACAGGGGCCGAGGGGAGACCCAGTACTTC.

The chain carries TRBV21-1 and TRBJ2-1. TRBV21-1 is deemed a pseudogene. The CDR3 covers 14 residues. CDR3 loop: CASMVPLSGDEQFF. CDR3 nucleotide sequence: TGTGCCAGCATGGTCCCCCTCTCGGGCGATGAGCAGTTCTTC.

The chain uses TRBV10-3 and TRBJ1-2; D remains ambiguous. Germline lookup yields CDR1 ENHRY and CDR2 SYGVKD. V was shortened by 6 bases and J by 2 bases, with 19 bases between the two germline ends. CDR3 length equals 16 residues. CDR3 coding DNA: TGTGCCATCAGGAGAACTCGATCCGACTCAAACTATGGCTACACCTTC. The encoded protein is CAIRRTRSDSNYGYTF.

The chain uses TRBV29-1 and TRBJ2-2; D assignment may be TRBD1 or TRBD2 (6 bases each). V was clipped by 2 bases and J by 8 bases, with 15 bases between them. The CDR3 spans 14 residues. Per the germline V gene, CDR1 is SQVTM and CDR2 is ANQGSEA. The CDR3 nucleotides read TGCAGCGTTGAAAAGGGGGGCGACGTTGGGGAGCTGTTTTTT. This gives the protein CSVEKGGDVGELFF.